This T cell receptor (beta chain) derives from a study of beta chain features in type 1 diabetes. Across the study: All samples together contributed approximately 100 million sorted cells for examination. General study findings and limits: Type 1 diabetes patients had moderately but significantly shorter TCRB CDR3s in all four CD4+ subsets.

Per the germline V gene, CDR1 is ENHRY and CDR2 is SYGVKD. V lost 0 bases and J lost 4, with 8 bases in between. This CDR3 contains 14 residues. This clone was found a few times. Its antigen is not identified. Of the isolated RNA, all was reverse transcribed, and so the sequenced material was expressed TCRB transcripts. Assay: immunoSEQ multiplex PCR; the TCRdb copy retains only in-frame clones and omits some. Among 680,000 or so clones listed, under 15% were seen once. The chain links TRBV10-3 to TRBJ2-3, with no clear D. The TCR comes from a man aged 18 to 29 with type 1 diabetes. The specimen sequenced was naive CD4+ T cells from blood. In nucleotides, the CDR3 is TGTGCCATCAGTGAGTCGACTGGAGCAGATACGCAGTATTTT. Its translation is CAISESTGADTQYF.